Below are 4 T cell receptor beta chains sequenced from a single sample in a study of blood T cell repertoires in COVID-19. The assay was immunoSEQ multiplex PCR, and TCRdb's table has in-frame clones only and misses some. The profile shows roughly 170,000 clones, roughly 80% of them singletons. Material for sequencing was peripheral blood. Source of these receptors: a human donor in a cohort sampled during active COVID-19.

V is TRBV3-1 (or the pseudogene TRBV3-2) and J is TRBJ2-5; 15 bases agree with TRBD2. The trim removed 1 base at V and 5 bases at J, leaving 5 bases unmatched. The CDR3 covers 17 residues. The germline gives CDR1 LGHDT, CDR2 YNNKEL (reference sequence). CDR3 sequence: CASSQGGLAGGQETQYF. The CDR3 coding sequence is TGTGCCAGCAGCCAAGGGGGACTAGCGGGGGGCCAGGAGACCCAGTACTTC.

The chain employs TRBV6-2 or TRBV6-3 and TRBJ1-1; no reliable D call. The V end was cut by 2 bases, the J end by 11 bases, with 15 bases between. This CDR3 spans 13 amino acids. CDR1 MNHEY and CDR2 SVGEGT come from the germline V gene. The CDR3 here is CASSYEAFHRAFF. The CDR3 nucleotides read TGTGCCAGCAGTTACGAGGCCTTCCACCGGGCTTTCTTT.

The gene calls are TRBV5-1 and TRBJ1-3; 9 nucleotides agree with TRBD1. Germline V gene lookup returns CDR1 SGHRS and CDR2 YFSETQ. The CDR3 spans 16 residues. V dropped 4 bases and J dropped 1; count of bases not matched to a gene: 6. CDR3 amino acids: CASSIRGQGSGNTIYF. DNA of the CDR3: TGCGCCAGCAGCATCCGGGGACAGGGATCTGGAAACACCATATATTTT.

The rearrangement uses TRBV6-1 and TRBJ1-2; D not resolved. Trimming took 2 bases from V and 4 from J, leaving 2 bases between them. Looked up from germline, CDR1 is MNHNS and CDR2 is SASEGT. The length of the CDR3 is 11 residues. CDR3 residues: CASSELYGYTF. CDR3 nucleotides: TGTGCCAGCAGTGAACTCTATGGCTACACCTTC.